The clone carrying this T cell receptor beta chain was recorded a few times. What it recognizes is unknown. Reverse transcribing all isolated RNA meant expressed TCRB transcripts were sequenced. Assay used: immunoSEQ multiplex PCR; TCRdb lists only in-frame clones, some missing. The table records 200,000 to 250,000 clones, approximately 16% of them present only once. Deletions cut 3 bases from V and 3 bases from J, with 6 bases between. The CDR3 covers 12 residues. Germline V lookup: CDR1 SGHTA, CDR2 FQGNSA. The data derive from a study of beta chain features in type 1 diabetes. Study conclusions and caveats: A greater similarity of naive, central memory and Treg TCRB repertoires was seen among patients than among healthy donors. Shortening of TCRB CDR3s, moderate but significant, appeared in all four CD4+ subsets of Type 1 diabetes patients. High TCR expression in some cells could lead to their over-representation in cDNA sequencing.

The sequenced sample was naive CD4+ T cells from blood. The gene calls are TRBV7-2 and TRBJ2-7; D remains ambiguous. This receptor was identified in a man aged 25-40 years with type 1 diabetes. The CDR3 is CASSLIGYEQYF. DNA of the CDR3: TGTGCCAGCAGCTTGATAGGCTACGAGCAGTACTTC.